The 25 T cell receptor beta chains in this list originate from one sample, sequenced in a study of somatic mutations in cytotoxic T cells in rheumatoid arthritis. Sequencing used immunoSEQ multiplex PCR; TCRdb keeps in-frame clones, though not all of them. This table has 3,500 to 5,000 clones, about four fifths appearing once. The sequencing sample was made of CD8+ T cells sorted from blood. The receptors were sampled from a woman aged 55-70 years with rheumatoid arthritis.

The chain employs TRBV2 and TRBJ2-7; tentative D call: TRBD2 (5 bases). Trimming shortened V by 3 bases and J by 6 bases, and 15 bases separated the two germline ends. The length of the CDR3 is 14 residues. Germline V lookup: CDR1 SNHLY, CDR2 FYNNEI. CDR3 bases: TGTGCCAGCAGTGAGATGAGGGAACGGGGCGAGCAGTACTTC. Protein product: CASSEMRERGEQYF.

DNA of the CDR3: TGTGCCAGCAGCCCACTCCGGACAGGGGCTCTTTACACCATATATTTT. Amino acids: CASSPLRTGALYTIYF. The rearrangement links TRBV7-9 to TRBJ1-3; 9 nucleotides agree with TRBD1. Germline CDR1 SEHNR, CDR2 FQNEAQ (reference sequence). The ends lost 5 bases at V and 8 bases at J; junction bases unmatched: 13. CDR3 length: 16 amino acids.

This sequence joins TRBV19 and TRBJ2-1, with D uncertain. Between the trimmed V and J ends, which lost 5 bases and 0 bases, there was a span of 11 bases. The CDR3 has 15 amino acids. Germline values: CDR1 LNHDA, CDR2 SQIVND (reference sequence). The CDR3 spells CASSEVGRSYNEQFF. The CDR3 DNA is TGTGCCAGTAGTGAGGTGGGTCGCTCCTACAATGAGCAGTTCTTC.

As concerns this clone: This sample includes further DNA sequences coding for the same CDR3. This chain uses TRBV7-6 with TRBJ1-1; maybe TRBD1 (5 bases). CDR1 is SGHVS and CDR2 is FNYEAQ in the germline V gene. This CDR3 has 14 residues. V gave up 5 bases and J gave up 3 bases, with 13 bases separating them. The CDR3 region is CASSGQGWDTEAFF. The CDR3 DNA follows: TGTGCCAGCAGCGGGCAGGGTTGGGACACTGAAGCTTTCTTT.

The chain links TRBV19 to TRBJ2-5; 8 nucleotides align to TRBD1. The CDR3 loop spans 13 amino acids. The V and J ends lost 5 bases and 5 bases, in that order; junction bases with no gene match: 4. Germline V gene lookup returns CDR1 LNHDA and CDR2 SQIVND (reference sequence). CDR3 protein: CASSDRGTETQYF. The DNA of the CDR3 is TGTGCCAGTAGTGACAGGGGCACGGAGACCCAGTACTTC.

The chain couples TRBV7-9 to TRBJ1-5, with 9 positions matching TRBD1. The CDR3 has 15 residues. Trimming at V came to 5 bases and at J to 7 bases, leaving 9 bases not matched to a gene. CDR1 and CDR2 from the germline V gene are SEHNR and FQNEAQ (reference sequence). The DNA of the CDR3 is TGTGCCAGCAGCACGGACAGGGGACCGGGGCAGCCCCAGCATTTT. This translates into CASSTDRGPGQPQHF. The full variable domain, completed using reference TRBV7-9 and TRBJ1-5, is DTGVSQNPRHKITKRGQNVTFRCDPISEHNRLYWYRQTLGQGPEFLTYFQNEAQLEKSRLLSDRFSAERPKGSFSTLEIQRTEQGDSAMYLCASSTDRGPGQPQHFGDGTRLSIL.

V is TRBV6-5 and J is TRBJ2-7; TRBD1 matches 10 bases. The CDR3 is 14 amino acids. Unmatched junction bases numbered 6, after V lost 8 bases and J lost 2 bases. CDR1 MNHEY and CDR2 SVGAGI come from the germline V gene. The CDR3 DNA follows: TGTGCCAGCGAGGGGACAGGGGAGGCCTACGAGCAGTACTTC. Translating it yields CASEGTGEAYEQYF.

The chain employs TRBV4-1 and TRBJ2-7, with TRBD1 identical over 7 bases. The CDR3 has 18 residues. The ends lost 7 bases at V and 0 bases at J; junction bases unmatched: 18. Germline V lookup: CDR1 MGHRA, CDR2 YSYEKL. The CDR3 bases are TGCGCCAGCAACCTGAGGGGGCAGGGATCTTCGGCCTCCTACGAGCAGTACGTC. Translating gives CASNLRGQGSSASYEQYV.

CDR3 DNA sequence: TGTGCCAGCAGTGAATCTAGCGGGGCTCAAGAGACCCAGTACTTC. This codes for CASSESSGAQETQYF. V gene TRBV6-1 combines with J gene TRBJ2-5; the match to TRBD2 covers 9 bases. The junction had 3 bases not matched to a gene; V was cut back by 2 bases and J by 2 bases. Germline CDR1 and CDR2: MNHNS and SASEGT. The CDR3 has 15 residues.

This sequence joins TRBV11-2 and TRBJ1-3; TRBD1 aligns across 9 bases. J lost 1 base, V lost 2 bases, and 6 bases had no gene match. CDR1 is SGHAT and CDR2 is FQNNGV in the germline V gene. The CDR3 spans 17 residues. The CDR3 bases are TGTGCCAGCAGCTTATCGACAGGGGGAGCATCTGGAAACACCATATATTTT. As protein: CASSLSTGGASGNTIYF.

The chain has TRBV7-6 and TRBJ2-5; TRBD2 matches 7 bases. The V gene's germline CDR1 is SGHVS and CDR2 FNYEAQ. CDR3 length: 18 residues. Trimming at V came to 1 base and at J to 4 bases, leaving 15 bases not matched to a gene. The CDR3 nucleotides are TGTGCCAGCAGCTTAGGCGTGTCCCCTGGCGGGGGAAGAGAGACCCAGTACTTC. Amino acid sequence: CASSLGVSPGGGRETQYF.

The gene calls are TRBV4-1 and TRBJ2-1, with 7 bases matching TRBD1. Germline CDR1 MGHRA, CDR2 YSYEKL. With 5 bases clipped from V and 8 bases from J, the junction kept 3 bases outside the gene matches. The CDR3 is 12 residues long. CDR3 sequence: CASSSTGDEQFF. The CDR3, as DNA: TGCGCCAGCAGCTCAACAGGGGATGAGCAGTTCTTC.

The genes are TRBV27 and TRBJ1-2; D remains unclear. The CDR3 loop spans 12 amino acids. Trimming removed 3 bases at V and 5 bases at J, with 7 bases between. CDR1 and CDR2 from the germline V gene are MNHEY and SMNVEV (reference sequence). In nucleotides, the CDR3 is TGTGCCAGCAGTTTTTCGGGTTATGGCTACACCTTC. Protein sequence: CASSFSGYGYTF.

This rearrangement joins TRBV7-9 to TRBJ1-4, with 8 bases lining up with TRBD1. V was clipped by 3 bases and J by 6 bases; unmatched bases: 6. CDR1 is SEHNR, CDR2 FQNEAQ, per germline (reference sequence). The CDR3 runs to 15 residues. CDR3 sequence (DNA): TGTGCCAGCAGCTTCGGTGACAGGGGTTATGAAAAACTGTTTTTT. Translating it yields CASSFGDRGYEKLFF. Looking up the rest from reference TRBV7-9 and TRBJ1-4 gives the full variable domain: DTGVSQNPRHKITKRGQNVTFRCDPISEHNRLYWYRQTLGQGPEFLTYFQNEAQLEKSRLLSDRFSAERPKGSFSTLEIQRTEQGDSAMYLCASSFGDRGYEKLFFGSGTQLSVL.

The chain carries TRBV7-6 and TRBJ2-3; D remains ambiguous. This CDR3 has 12 residues. Trimming pared 5 bases from V and 5 bases from J, leaving 8 bases between. Germline loops: CDR1 SGHVS, CDR2 FNYEAQ. CDR3 nucleotide sequence: TGTGCCAGCAGCATACTTGGAGATACGCAGTATTTT. Protein product: CASSILGDTQYF. The entire variable domain, with the rest obtained from reference TRBV7-6 and TRBJ2-3, is as follows: GAGVSQSPRYKVTKRGQDVALRCDPISGHVSLYWYRQALGQGPEFLTYFNYEAQQDKSGLPNDRFSAERPEGSISTLTIQRTEQRDSAMYRCASSILGDTQYFGPGTRLTVL.

This clone turned up a few times. This chain uses TRBV11-2 with TRBJ2-2, with 10 bases identical to TRBD1. Trimming took 5 bases from V and 6 from J; bases not matched to a gene: 6. CDR1 is SGHAT and CDR2 is FQNNGV in the germline V gene. There are 15 residues in the CDR3. The CDR3 region is CASSTGTGAAGELFF. The DNA for the CDR3 is TGTGCCAGCAGCACAGGGACAGGGGCCGCCGGGGAGCTGTTTTTT.

V is TRBV5-6 and J is TRBJ1-5; no reliable D call. The CDR3 has 15 residues. The germline CDR1 and CDR2 sequences are SGHDT and YYEEEE. The V end was cut by 3 bases, the J end by 5 bases, with 15 bases between. For the CDR3, the DNA is TGTGCCAGCAGCTACCAGAGGCAGTTGGATCAGCCCCAGCATTTT. It specifies CASSYQRQLDQPQHF. Full variable domain (missing parts from reference TRBV5-6 and TRBJ1-5): DAGVTQSPTHLIKTRGQQVTLRCSPKSGHDTVSWYQQALGQGPQFIFQYYEEEERQRGNFPDRFSGHQFPNYSSELNVNALLLGDSALYLCASSYQRQLDQPQHFGDGTRLSIL.

V is TRBV6-1 and J is TRBJ2-7, with TRBD1 matching 8 bases. The junction had 11 bases not matched to a gene; V was cut back by 6 bases and J by 4 bases. Germline CDR1 MNHNS, CDR2 SASEGT. This CDR3 spans 15 amino acids. The CDR3 DNA is TGTGCCAGCAGCGGCATCATCAGGGGGCAATACGAGCAGTACGTC. Translation: CASSGIIRGQYEQYV.

This clone appeared a few times. The chain is built from TRBV7-2 and TRBJ1-1; TRBD1 aligns across 11 bases. V lost 3 bases to trimming and J lost 7 bases; unmatched junction nucleotides: 4. The CDR3 covers 14 residues. CDR1 is SGHTA and CDR2 is FQGNSA in the germline V gene. CDR3 loop: CASSFGTGGSEAFF. The CDR3 region has the DNA TGTGCCAGCAGCTTCGGGACAGGGGGGAGTGAAGCTTTCTTT. Based on the CDR3 plus reference TRBV7-2 and TRBJ1-1, the full variable domain is GAGVSQSPSNKVTEKGKDVELRCDPISGHTALYWYRQSLGQGLEFLIYFQGNSAPDKSGLPSDRFSAERTGGSVSTLTIQRTQQEDSAVYLCASSFGTGGSEAFFGQGTRLTVV.

The V call is TRBV6-5, the J call TRBJ2-3, with TRBD2 identical over 9 bases. Per germline, CDR1 MNHEY and CDR2 SVGAGI. The CDR3 extends over 15 amino acids. V trimming: 7 bases; J trimming: 1 base; junction bases outside the gene matches: 6. The CDR3, as DNA: TGTGCCAGCAACCCAAAGCGGGGGGGCACAGATACGCAGTATTTT. This encodes CASNPKRGGTDTQYF.

The chain couples TRBV6-1 to TRBJ2-7, with D possibly being TRBD2 (6 bases). The CDR3 has 15 residues. The V gene's germline CDR1 is MNHNS and CDR2 SASEGT. Trimming removed 1 base at V and 3 bases at J, with 13 bases between. The CDR3 spells CASSEEAGGIYEQYF. In DNA, the CDR3 is TGTGCCAGCAGTGAAGAAGCAGGAGGGATCTACGAGCAGTACTTC.

This clone is large within its sample. This chain connects TRBV6-5 to TRBJ2-3, with TRBD2 matching over 9 bases. The germline CDR1 and CDR2 sequences are MNHEY and SVGAGI. The CDR3 loop spans 14 amino acids. Unmatched junction bases numbered 4, after V lost 5 bases and J lost 4 bases. The CDR3: CASSAGGVPDTQYF. The CDR3 nucleotides are TGTGCCAGCAGTGCGGGGGGGGTACCAGATACGCAGTATTTT.

The chain joins TRBV6-1 to TRBJ2-7; 10 bases align to TRBD1. J gave up 3 bases and V 5 bases, and 4 bases lay outside the gene matches. Germline CDR1 MNHNS, CDR2 SASEGT. The CDR3 sequence is 14 residues long. CDR3 sequence (DNA): TGTGCCAGCAGTACCGGGACAGGGGTCTACGAGCAGTACTTC. Protein product: CASSTGTGVYEQYF.

The rearrangement links TRBV7-8 to TRBJ2-3, with TRBD2 matching over 7 bases. Trimming took 3 bases from V and 1 from J; bases not matched to a gene: 4. The CDR3 has 15 residues. Germline V gives CDR1 SGHVS, CDR2 FQNEAQ. CDR3 in DNA: TGTGCCAGCAGCTTGGAGCGGGGAGGCACAGATACGCAGTATTTT. Translating gives CASSLERGGTDTQYF.

This clone was recorded a few times. The chain has TRBV4-1 and TRBJ1-2; 11 bases match TRBD1. Trimming cost V 8 bases and J 2 bases; bases outside gene matches: 10. Germline loops: CDR1 MGHRA, CDR2 YSYEKL. The CDR3 is 16 residues long. The CDR3 DNA sequence: TGCGCCAGCTCTCCTGGACAGGGGGCGCGGAACTATGGCTACACCTTC. This sequence encodes CASSPGQGARNYGYTF.